The rows below give T cell receptor beta chains drawn from one sample of a study of blood T cell repertoires in COVID-19. Here immunoSEQ multiplex PCR was the method, and the copy in TCRdb shows in-frame clones only, minus some. Among about 76,000 clones listed, around 78% were seen once. The specimen sequenced was peripheral blood. Receptors were obtained from a human donor in a cohort sampled during active COVID-19. CDR3s include the opening cysteine and the closing phenylalanine or tryptophan. D genes are given only for firm matches. Some rows have no size entry. The others give once, few or many, or a class for an expanded clone.

TRBV27	TRBJ2-7	.	.	TGTGCCAGCAGTTTAGGTAGCGAGCAGTACTTC	CASSLGSEQYF
TRBV6-2/TRBV6-3	TRBJ2-7	once	TRBD2	TGTGCCAGCAGCTCGACTAGCGGGAGGCATGGGGGATACGAGCAGTACTTC	CASSSTSGRHGGYEQYF
TRBV25-1	TRBJ1-2	.	TRBD1	TGTGCCAGTACGACAGGGAGGCAGGGCTACACCTTC	CASTTGRQGYTF
TRBV11-3	TRBJ2-2	.	TRBD1	TGTGCCAGCAGCTTAGATGGACAGGTCACCGGGGAGCTGTTTTTT	CASSLDGQVTGELFF
TRBV7-2	TRBJ2-7	.	TRBD2	TGTGCCAGCAGCTTGGCTCCGAGGGCTAGCGGGTTCTACGAGCAGTACTTC	CASSLAPRASGFYEQYF
TRBV5-1	TRBJ1-5	.	TRBD1	TGCGCCAGCAGCTTGGAAGGGGGCGATCAGCCCCAGCATTTT	CASSLEGGDQPQHF
TRBV7-2	TRBJ2-6	.	TRBD2	TGTGCCAGCAGCTTCAGACTAGCGGGAGGTCTCGGGGCCAACGTCCTGACTTTC	CASSFRLAGGLGANVLTF
TRBV3-1/TRBV3-2	TRBJ2-3	.	.	TGTGCCAGCAGCCCGGGGTGGTCCTCCACAGATACGCAGTATTTT	CASSPGWSSTDTQYF
TRBV7-9	TRBJ2-7	once	.	TGTGCCAGCAGCTTTGCATTTTCGGACAGATCCACCTACGAGCAGTACTTC	CASSFAFSDRSTYEQYF
TRBV28	TRBJ1-3	once	.	TGTGCCAGCAGTTTTCGGGGAGCCGGAAACACCATATATTTT	CASSFRGAGNTIYF
TRBV7-2	TRBJ1-5	.	TRBD1	TGTGCCAGCAGCTCGGACAGGTTGAATCAGCCCCAGCATTTT	CASSSDRLNQPQHF
TRBV27	TRBJ2-7	.	.	TGTGCCAGCAGTTTATCGGGGCGGATGAACTCCTACGAGCAGTACTTC	CASSLSGRMNSYEQYF
TRBV27	TRBJ2-3	once	TRBD2	TGTGCCAGCAGTTTAATGCTAGCGGGAGGACTAAGCACAGATACGCAGTATTTT	CASSLMLAGGLSTDTQYF
TRBV7-9	TRBJ2-6	few	.	TGTGCCAGCAGCCCCGCCCCACAGCCCTCTGGGGCCAACGTCCTGACTTTC	CASSPAPQPSGANVLTF
TRBV3-1/TRBV3-2	TRBJ2-7	.	TRBD2	TGTGCCAGCAGCCAAGAGGCGGGAGTGTCCGAGCAGTACTTC	CASSQEAGVSEQYF
TRBV25-1	TRBJ1-4	few	.	TGTGCCAGCAGTGAATTGGGGGGGGGTGAAAAACTGTTTTTT	CASSELGGGEKLFF
TRBV5-1	TRBJ2-7	.	TRBD1	TGCGCCAGCAGCCCCGGGACAGGCGGCGAGCAGTACTTC	CASSPGTGGEQYF
TRBV27	TRBJ2-7	.	.	TGTGCCAGCAGTTTAGTGGACAGCCCTCTCTACGAGCAGTACTTC	CASSLVDSPLYEQYF
TRBV6-5	TRBJ1-6	.	TRBD1	TGTGCCAGCAGTTACTCGGGGACAGGGGGGAGTTCACCCCTCCACTTT	CASSYSGTGGSSPLHF
TRBV6-2/TRBV6-3	TRBJ2-5	.	.	TGTGCCAGCAGTCAAGGGGAAGAGACCCAGTACTTC	CASSQGEETQYF
TRBV10-3	TRBJ1-6	.	.	TGTGCCTCGCAGCGGGACAAAGAACTTTCACCCCTCCACTTT	CASQRDKELSPLHF
TRBV19	TRBJ1-4	.	.	TGTGCCAGTAGTGACTCAACAGGGTACGGATCAACTAATGAAAAACTGTTTTTT	CASSDSTGYGSTNEKLFF
TRBV7-6	TRBJ1-5	.	TRBD1	TGTGCCAGCAGCTTAGTGGCAGGGGGCGCAGGCAATCAGCCCCAGCATTTT	CASSLVAGGAGNQPQHF
TRBV6-5	TRBJ2-7	.	TRBD2	TGTGCCGGGGAGGGAGGCTACGAGCAGTACTTC	CAGEGGYEQYF
TRBV5-1	TRBJ1-1	.	TRBD1	TGCGCCAGCAGCCAGGGGACAGCGAACACTGAAGCTTTCTTT	CASSQGTANTEAFF
TRBV19	TRBJ1-1	.	.	TGTGCCAGTAGTCGGCTCGGGACTGAAGCTTTCTTT	CASSRLGTEAFF
TRBV3-1/TRBV3-2	TRBJ1-4	.	.	TGTGCCAGCAGCCTTCGAGGGGGGGGTGAAAAACTGTTTTTT	CASSLRGGGEKLFF
TRBV11-3	TRBJ2-1	.	.	TGTGCCAGCAGCTTAACGATTAGCTCGGTTGAGCAGTTCTTC	CASSLTISSVEQFF
TRBV23-1	TRBJ1-2	.	.	TGCGCCAGCAGTCAATCGTGGCAGAAAGATGGCTACACCTTC	CASSQSWQKDGYTF
TRBV11-2	TRBJ2-5	.	TRBD1	TGTGCCAGCAGCCGTACAGGGGCGATACAAGAGACCCAGTACTTC	CASSRTGAIQETQYF
TRBV7-9	TRBJ1-2	.	TRBD1	TGTGCCAGCAGCACCGGACAGGGCTGGTATGGCTACACCTTC	CASSTGQGWYGYTF
TRBV5-1	TRBJ2-1	.	TRBD1	TGCGCCAGCGAACCGACGGGACAGGGTCGTAATGAGCAGTTCTTC	CASEPTGQGRNEQFF
TRBV2	TRBJ2-7	.	.	TGTGCCAGCAAACAGCGGTTCTACGAGCAGTACTTC	CASKQRFYEQYF
TRBV23-1	TRBJ1-1	.	.	TGCGCCAGCAGTCAATCGTGGTATCACTTCAACACTGAAGCTTTCTTT	CASSQSWYHFNTEAFF
TRBV5-1	TRBJ2-7	.	.	TGCGCCAGCAGCTTGGAAGTCAGGGGCTACGAGCAGTACTTC	CASSLEVRGYEQYF
TRBV6-2/TRBV6-3	TRBJ1-2	.	.	TGTGCCAGCAGCCGGGAGCCTAACTATGGCTACACCTTC	CASSREPNYGYTF
TRBV4-1	TRBJ2-7	.	TRBD1	TGCGCCAGCAGCCAAGATATGGGGACAGGGGTTCTCAGCGGTAGGGGCGAGCAGTACTTC	CASSQDMGTGVLSGRGEQYF
TRBV4-2	TRBJ2-7	many	.	TGTGCCAGCAGCCAAACCAGGGGACACACCGACTCCTACGAGCAGTACTTC	CASSQTRGHTDSYEQYF
TRBV15	TRBJ2-1	.	TRBD2	TGTGCCACCGCCTCCGGTGCTGGGAGGGCCCTGTTCTTC	CATASGAGRALFF
TRBV30	TRBJ1-1	.	TRBD1	TGTGCCTGGGGACAGGGGGCAAAAACTGAAGCTTTCTTT	CAWGQGAKTEAFF